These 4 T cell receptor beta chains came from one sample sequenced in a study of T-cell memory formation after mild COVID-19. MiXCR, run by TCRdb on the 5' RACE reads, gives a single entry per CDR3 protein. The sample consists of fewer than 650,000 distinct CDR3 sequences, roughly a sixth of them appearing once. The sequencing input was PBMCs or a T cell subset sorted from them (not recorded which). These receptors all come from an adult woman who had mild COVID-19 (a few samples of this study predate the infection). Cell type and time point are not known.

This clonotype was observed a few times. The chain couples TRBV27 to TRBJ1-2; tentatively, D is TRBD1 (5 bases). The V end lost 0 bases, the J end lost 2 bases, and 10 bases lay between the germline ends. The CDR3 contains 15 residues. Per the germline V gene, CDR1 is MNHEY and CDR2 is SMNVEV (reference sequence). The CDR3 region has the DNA TGTGCCAGCAGTTTATCCGGGGGACCGAACTATGGCTACACCTTC. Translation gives CASSLSGGPNYGYTF.

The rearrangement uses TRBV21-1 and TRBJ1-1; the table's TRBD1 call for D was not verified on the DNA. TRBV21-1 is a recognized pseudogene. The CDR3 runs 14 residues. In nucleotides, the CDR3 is TGTGCCAGCAGCAAAGTGACCAGGGACACTGAAGCTTTCTTT. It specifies CASSKVTRDTEAFF.

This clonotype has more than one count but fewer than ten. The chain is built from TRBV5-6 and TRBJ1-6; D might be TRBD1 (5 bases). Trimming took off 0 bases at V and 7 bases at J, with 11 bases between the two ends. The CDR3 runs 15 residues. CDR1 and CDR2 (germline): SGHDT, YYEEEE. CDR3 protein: CASSLVARDNSPLHF. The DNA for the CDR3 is TGTGCCAGCAGCTTGGTAGCCAGGGACAATTCACCCCTCCACTTT.

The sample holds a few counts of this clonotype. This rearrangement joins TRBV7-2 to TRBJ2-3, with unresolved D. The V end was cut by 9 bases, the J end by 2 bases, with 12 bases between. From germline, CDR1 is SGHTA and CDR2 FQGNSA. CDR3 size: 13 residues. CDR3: CASNQAATDTQYF. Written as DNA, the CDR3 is TGTGCCAGTAATCAGGCGGCCACAGATACGCAGTATTTT.